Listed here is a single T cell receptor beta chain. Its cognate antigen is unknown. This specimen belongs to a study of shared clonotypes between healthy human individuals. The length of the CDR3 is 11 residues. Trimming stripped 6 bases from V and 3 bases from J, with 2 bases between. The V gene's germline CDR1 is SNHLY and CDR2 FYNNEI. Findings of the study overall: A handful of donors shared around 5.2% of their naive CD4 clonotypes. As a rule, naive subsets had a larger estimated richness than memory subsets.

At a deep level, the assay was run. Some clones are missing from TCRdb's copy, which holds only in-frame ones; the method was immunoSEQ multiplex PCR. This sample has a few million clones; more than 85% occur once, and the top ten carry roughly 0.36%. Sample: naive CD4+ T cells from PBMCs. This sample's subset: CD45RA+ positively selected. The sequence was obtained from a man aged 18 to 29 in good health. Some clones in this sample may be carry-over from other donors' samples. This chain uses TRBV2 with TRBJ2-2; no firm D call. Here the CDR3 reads CASRDTGELFF. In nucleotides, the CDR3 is TGTGCCAGCAGGGACACCGGGGAGCTGTTTTTT.